The 17 T cell receptor beta chains given below trace back to one sample, sequenced in a study of T-cell memory formation after mild COVID-19. Each CDR3 protein is one row after TCRdb ran MiXCR on the 5' RACE reads. The table lists 150,000 or so distinct CDR3 sequences, roughly 15% of them singletons. The source material was PBMCs or a T cell subset sorted from them (not recorded which). All receptors derive from an adult woman who had mild COVID-19 (a few samples of this study predate the infection). Cell type and time point are not known.

In this sample, this clonotype turned up many times. The rearrangement uses TRBV4-1 and TRBJ2-7, with D possibly matching TRBD1 (8 bases). The CDR3 runs to 16 residues. Germline loops: CDR1 MGHRA, CDR2 YSYEKL. V was cut by 2 bases and J by 4 bases, with 18 bases left in between. The CDR3 loop is CASSQQPTGGGYEQYF. The CDR3 bases are TGCGCCAGCAGCCAACAGCCAACAGGGGGGGGTTACGAGCAGTACTTC.

This clonotype showed up just once. The chain combines TRBV6-5 with TRBJ1-1, with D uncertain. The CDR3 consists of 13 residues. Germline values: CDR1 MNHEY, CDR2 SVGAGI. Between the trimmed V and J ends, which lost 7 bases and 0 bases, there was a span of 9 bases. The CDR3 spells CASNLQLNTEAFF. The CDR3 bases are TGTGCCAGCAACCTACAACTGAACACTGAAGCTTTCTTT.

The V and J genes are TRBV5-1 and TRBJ1-6, with TRBD1 matching over 8 bases. This CDR3 has 13 residues. CDR1 and CDR2 (germline): SGHRS, YFSETQ. V lost 4 bases, J lost 7 bases, and 1 base stayed unmatched. CDR3 sequence reads: CASSRQGNSPLHF. The CDR3 nucleotides read TGCGCCAGCAGCCGACAGGGGAATTCACCCCTCCACTTT.

This clonotype was recorded only once. This chain links TRBV27 with TRBJ2-3; TRBD2 matches 9 bases. The germline gives CDR1 MNHEY, CDR2 SMNVEV (reference sequence). This CDR3 is built from 17 residues. V dropped 3 bases and J dropped 6; count of bases not matched to a gene: 13. The CDR3 nucleotides are TGTGCCAGCAGTTTCCTTCACAATAGCGGGAGAATTGATACGCAGTATTTT. It is translated as CASSFLHNSGRIDTQYF.

This clonotype occurred a few times. The chain couples TRBV4-1 to TRBJ1-1; D remains unclear. The CDR3 has 14 amino acids. V lost 8 bases, J lost 0 bases, and 13 bases lay in between. CDR1 and CDR2 from the germline V gene are MGHRA and YSYEKL. CDR3 in amino acids: CASCRVGMNTEAFF. The CDR3, as DNA: TGCGCCAGCTGTCGTGTGGGGATGAACACTGAAGCTTTCTTT.

The rearrangement joins TRBV12-3 or TRBV12-4 to TRBJ2-2; D perhaps matches TRBD1 (5 bases). V was pared by 0 bases and J by 7 bases, with 9 bases between. The CDR3 has 14 amino acids. The CDR3 here is CASSLAGQGGELFF. Written as DNA, the CDR3 is TGTGCCAGCAGTTTAGCGGGTCAGGGCGGGGAGCTGTTTTTT.

The V call is TRBV24-1, the J call TRBJ2-5; 8 nucleotides line up with TRBD1. Germline trimming cut 2 bases from V and 5 bases from J; bases unmatched to any gene: 9. The CDR3 is 16 residues long. Germline loops: CDR1 KGHDR, CDR2 SFDVKD. The CDR3 reads CATSDSDYRDRETQYF. The CDR3, as DNA: TGTGCCACCAGTGATTCCGATTACCGGGACAGGGAGACCCAGTACTTC.

This clonotype has just a few counts. V usage is TRBV5-1 and J usage is TRBJ2-7, with D maybe TRBD1 (5 bases). V lost 0 bases to trimming and J lost 5 bases, with 12 bases between them. CDR3 size: 14 residues. Germline loops: CDR1 SGHRS, CDR2 YFSETQ. The chain's CDR3 is CASSLGGPEDEQYF. The CDR3 DNA is TGCGCCAGCAGCTTGGGGGGCCCCGAGGACGAGCAGTACTTC.

In its sample, this clonotype was seen a few times. The CDR3 DNA follows: TGCAGCGTTGAAGGTGGGATGGTGGGGGAGACCCAGTACTTC. Protein: CSVEGGMVGETQYF. V usage is TRBV29-1 and J usage is TRBJ2-5; D gene uncertain. Trimming stripped 1 base from V and 5 bases from J, with 14 bases between. Germline loops: CDR1 SQVTM, CDR2 ANQGSEA. The CDR3 consists of 14 residues.

This clonotype was counted a few times. J is TRBJ1-3 and V is TRBV3-1; D is uncertain. The CDR3 loop spans 18 amino acids. CDR1 and CDR2 (germline): LGHDT, YNNKEL (reference sequence). Trimming took off 4 bases at V and 0 bases at J, with 19 bases between the two ends. The CDR3 region is CASSPRRRASNSGNTIYF. The CDR3, as DNA: TGTGCCAGCAGCCCCCGGCGAAGAGCTAGTAACTCTGGAAACACCATATATTTT. Full variable domain (missing parts from reference TRBV3-1 and TRBJ1-3): DTAVSQTPKYLVTQMGNDKSIKCEQNLGHDTMYWYKQDSKKFLKIMFSYNNKELIINETVPNRFSPKSPDKAHLNLHINSLELGDSAVYFCASSPRRRASNSGNTIYFGEGSWLTVV.

This clonotype has a single count. The chain carries TRBV12-3 or TRBV12-4 and TRBJ2-7; the D is unclear. This CDR3 is 12 amino acids long. V was trimmed by 6 bases and J by 5 bases, leaving 11 bases between them. The chain's CDR3 is CASSSSKHEQYF. The CDR3 DNA is TGTGCCAGCAGCTCGTCGAAACACGAGCAGTACTTC.

CDR3 in amino acids: CASSQRRGNNSPLHF. The CDR3 region has the DNA TGTGCCAGCAGCCAGCGACGGGGAAATAATTCACCCCTCCACTTT. This chain links TRBV14 with TRBJ1-6; D not certain. The ends were cut back, 3 bases at V and 5 bases at J, with 11 bases in the middle. Germline CDR1 is SGHDN and CDR2 is FVKESK. The CDR3 spans 15 residues.

This clonotype was found a few times. The gene calls are TRBV4-1 and TRBJ1-2, with no clear D. Deletions cut 2 bases from V and 8 bases from J, with 15 bases between. The germline V gene encodes CDR1 MGHRA and CDR2 YSYEKL. The CDR3 runs to 14 residues. For the CDR3, the DNA is TGCGCCAGCAGCCAATATGGGCCCGGGAACGGCTACACCTTC. Its translation: CASSQYGPGNGYTF.

V and J are TRBV7-8 and TRBJ2-7; TRBD2 agrees at 9 bases. Germline V gene sequence: CDR1 SGHVS, CDR2 FQNEAQ. There are 17 residues in the CDR3. The V gene end was trimmed by 5 bases and the J gene end by 3 bases; junction bases not matched to a gene: 14. CDR3 coding DNA: TGTGCCAGCAGCCCACCCTCTGTTGGGACTAGCCTCTACGAGCAGTACTTC. This sequence encodes CASSPPSVGTSLYEQYF.

This clonotype was seen ten or more times. The rearrangement uses TRBV4-3 and TRBJ2-7, with 7 positions matching TRBD1. The CDR3 is made up of 16 amino acids. From germline, CDR1 is LGHNA and CDR2 YSLEER. Trimming cost V 1 base and J 0 bases; bases outside gene matches: 6. CDR3 sequence reads: CASSQVVQGPSYEQYF. In DNA, the CDR3 is TGCGCCAGCAGCCAAGTAGTACAGGGGCCCTCCTACGAGCAGTACTTC.

The chain carries TRBV7-2 and TRBJ1-2; D is perhaps TRBD1 (6 bases). The CDR3 runs 15 residues. CDR1 and CDR2 (germline): SGHTA, FQGNSA. V was pared by 5 bases and J by 5 bases, with 18 bases between. CDR3 bases: TGTGCCAGCAGCCGGGACATTCAGAACCCTTATGGCTACACCTTC. This translates into CASSRDIQNPYGYTF.

The CDR3: CASSLRGLGDTEAFF. As DNA, the CDR3 is TGTGCCAGCAGCTTACGGGGTTTGGGGGACACTGAAGCTTTCTTT. J is TRBJ1-1 and V is TRBV7-2; D possibly corresponds to TRBD1 (5 bases). The CDR3 has 15 amino acids. V dropped 2 bases and J dropped 3 bases, with 13 bases sitting between them. Germline CDR1 and CDR2: SGHTA and FQGNSA.